This paragraph covers one TCR beta chain sequence. The antigen remains undetermined. Profiled with immunoSEQ multiplex PCR; TCRdb holds only in-frame clones, not every one. Of approximately 37,000 clones listed, roughly 74% are singletons. The CDR3 loop spans 13 amino acids. Germline V gene sequence: CDR1 SQVTM, CDR2 ANQGSEA. Trimming removed 4 bases at V and 6 bases at J, with 10 bases between. This record comes from a study of vaccination effects on CD4 cells after COVID-19. It was after around 10 days of culture that CD4+ T cells were isolated. The receptor was isolated from a human donor who received a COVID-19 vaccine. The source was CD4+ T cells from PBMCs cultured without peptide, collected before COVID-19 vaccination. The rearrangement uses TRBV29-1 and TRBJ1-6; D is perhaps TRBD1 (6 bases). The CDR3 protein is CSVGGTPNSPLHF. For the CDR3, the DNA is TGCAGCGTTGGTGGGACACCTAATTCACCCCTCCACTTT.